This TCR beta chain was documented in a study of CXCR3-negative and CXCR3-positive naive CD8 T cells. Study observations and caveats: CXCR3 expression dropped partially after cryopreservation, and most assays relied on fresh PBMCs.

Points on this clonotype: What it binds is not known.

Every individual CD8+ T cell subset underwent sorting in triplicate at around 300,000 cells apiece. The libraries of TRB cDNA were prepared using 5' RACE with UMI labels. TCRdb reanalyzed the 5' RACE reads and collapses them to one entry per CDR3 protein, without DNA. Its table records approximately 58,000 distinct CDR3 sequences. The CDR3 consists of 13 residues. Germline CDR1 reads SEHNR; CDR2 reads FQNEAQ (reference sequence). The receptor's source is a human donor in good health. Some clones in this sample may be carry-over from other donors' samples. V and J are TRBV7-9 and TRBJ2-7. The sample consisted of naive CXCR3- CD8+ T cells from blood. Sample subset: CD45RO-CCR7+CD27+CD95- naive CD8+ T cells lacking CXCR3 (TNR3-). The CDR3 loop reads CASSNNSPWEQYF.